A single sample gave rise to the 21 T cell receptor beta chains below, sequenced in a study of metastatic and nonmetastatic thyroid tumors. No patient received treatment before thyroid surgery. TCRdb re-called clones via MiXCR from the PCR reads. The sample has tens of thousands of clones; around 20% are singletons. Material: blood. Receptors were obtained from a female donor with papillary thyroid cancer or a benign thyroid nodule (not recorded which). Some clones in this sample may be carry-over from other donors' samples.

This clone was observed at least ten times. A single base separates this from a much larger clone, so it may be a read error. The sample has other DNA sequences that encode this CDR3 too. V is TRBV6-2 or TRBV6-3 and J is TRBJ1-5; 10 bases agree with TRBD1. Germline-derived CDR1 and CDR2 are MNHEY and SVGEGT. The CDR3 sequence is 18 residues long. The CDR3 protein is CASRHDRTGGIDNQPRHF. The CDR3 region has the DNA TGTGCCAGCAGACACGATCGGACAGGGGGTATCGACAATCAGCCCCGGCATTTT.

This clone was observed at least ten times. The V and J genes are TRBV20-1 and TRBJ1-2, with 8 bases that match TRBD1. There are 15 residues in the CDR3. CDR1 is DFQATT, CDR2 SNEGSKA, per germline (reference sequence). V was clipped by 6 bases and J by 5 bases; unmatched bases: 14. In DNA, the CDR3 is TGCAGTGCCCCCTCCTTCGGACAGGGACTTTATGGCTACACCTTC. This sequence encodes CSAPSFGQGLYGYTF.

Relative to its sample, this clone is medium-sized (0.01 to 0.1%). The chain links TRBV6-1 to TRBJ1-5; D is uncertain. The germline V gene has CDR1 MNHNS and CDR2 SASEGT. Deletions cut 2 bases from V and 4 bases from J, with 9 bases between. The CDR3 has 14 amino acids. CDR3 residues: CASSERAGNQPQHF. The CDR3 DNA is TGTGCCAGCAGTGAACGGGCGGGGAATCAGCCCCAGCATTTT.

This clone was detected ten times or more. V gene TRBV5-1 combines with J gene TRBJ1-1; 11 nucleotides line up with TRBD1. The V gene's germline CDR1 is SGHRS and CDR2 YFSETQ. Germline trimming cut 4 bases from V and 6 bases from J; bases unmatched to any gene: 5. There are 14 residues in the CDR3. CDR3 region: CASSPGTGGSEAFF. The CDR3 DNA is TGCGCCAGCAGCCCCGGGACAGGGGGTTCTGAAGCTTTCTTT.

The chain has TRBV12-3 or TRBV12-4 and TRBJ2-2; 14 bases match TRBD2. The CDR3 has 19 amino acids. V gave up 3 bases and J gave up 14 bases; unmatched junction bases: 20. In nucleotides, the CDR3 is TGTGCCAGCAGTTTCCAGCCGACTAGCGGGAGGGCCCGGACCGTGGATCTGTTTTTT. Translating gives CASSFQPTSGRARTVDLFF.

This clone was observed many times. This CDR3 is also generated by other DNA sequences in the sample. The CDR3 DNA reads as TGTGCCAGCAGTGAAAGGGGGGGACACATCTACGGCTACACCTTC. It translates to CASSERGGHIYGYTF. The chain is built from TRBV6-1 and TRBJ1-2; D might be TRBD1 (6 bases). The CDR3 totals 15 residues. In germline, CDR1 is MNHNS, CDR2 SASEGT. V lost 2 bases to trimming and J lost 8 bases, with 18 bases between them.

V is TRBV7-9 and J is TRBJ2-7; 10 bases map to TRBD1. Germline CDR1 SEHNR, CDR2 FQNEAQ (reference sequence). V was clipped by 3 bases and J by 4 bases; unmatched bases: 3. This CDR3 contains 14 residues. The CDR3 bases are TGTGCCAGCAGCTTTGGACAGGGGGTTTACGAGCAGTACTTC. Encoded protein: CASSFGQGVYEQYF.

V is TRBV10-3 and J is TRBJ1-2; D uncertain. V lost 3 bases, J lost 9 bases, and 11 bases lay in between. The CDR3 runs 12 residues. Germline V CDR1 and CDR2: ENHRY, SYGVKD. This CDR3 is CAISDPGNSYTF. In DNA, the CDR3 is TGTGCCATCAGTGATCCGGGAAATAGCTACACCTTC.

This clone showed up many times. This chain joins TRBV29-1 and TRBJ2-1, with D tentatively TRBD2 (6 bases). Trimming left V 6 bases short and J 7 bases short, with 22 bases between. The CDR3 has 15 amino acids. Looked up from germline, CDR1 is SQVTM and CDR2 is ANQGSEA. This CDR3 reads CSVVPGLSEQNEQFF. DNA of the CDR3: TGCAGCGTCGTACCGGGACTGTCTGAACAGAATGAGCAGTTCTTC.

At least ten counts were recorded for this clone. This chain links TRBV20-1 with TRBJ2-5; no firm D call. This CDR3 spans 13 amino acids. CDR1 is DFQATT and CDR2 is SNEGSKA in the germline V gene (reference sequence). Between the trimmed V and J ends, which lost 0 bases and 2 bases, there was a span of 7 bases. For the CDR3, the DNA is TGCAGTGCTAGAGATCCCTATCAAGAGACCCAGTACTTC. Amino acids: CSARDPYQETQYF.

This clone was seen ten or more times. V gene TRBV5-1 combines with J gene TRBJ2-1; 9 positions match TRBD2. Germline V gene lookup returns CDR1 SGHRS and CDR2 YFSETQ. CDR3 length: 15 amino acids. Losses at the gene ends were 3 bases for V and 5 bases for J; bases not matched to a gene: 6. The CDR3 loop reads CASSSGTSQDNEQFF. CDR3 coding DNA: TGCGCCAGCAGCTCCGGGACTAGCCAAGACAATGAGCAGTTCTTC.

This clone was found many times. This chain uses TRBV20-1 with TRBJ2-1, with D possibly TRBD1 on 6 matching bases. The V gene lost 3 bases and the J gene lost 0 bases, with 12 bases spanning the gap. The CDR3 spans 15 residues. The germline gives CDR1 DFQATT, CDR2 SNEGSKA (reference sequence). In nucleotides, the CDR3 is TGCAGTGCTAGGGTAAGGGGGAGCTCCTACAATGAGCAGTTCTTC. It codes for CSARVRGSSYNEQFF.

This clone was seen only a few times. A much larger clone is a single base away; this may be a read error. The V and J genes are TRBV11-1 and TRBJ2-3; 7 bases fit TRBD2. CDR3 size: 17 residues. The germline V gene encodes CDR1 SGHAT and CDR2 FQDESV (reference sequence). Germline trimming cut 6 bases from V and 5 bases from J; bases unmatched to any gene: 17. CDR3 sequence: CASSFGGLAGAVDTQYF. The CDR3 region has the DNA TGTGCCAGCAGTTTCGGAGGCTTGGCGGGAGCGGTAGATACGCAGTATTTT.

This clone was counted ten times or more. V is TRBV20-1 and J is TRBJ1-5; TRBD1 matches 11 bases. The CDR3 is 14 residues long. CDR1 and CDR2 from the germline V gene are DFQATT and SNEGSKA (reference sequence). Trimming removed 6 bases from V and 6 bases from J; junction bases left unmatched: 7. This CDR3 is CSASSGTGGQPQHF. The CDR3 DNA reads TGCAGTGCCTCTTCCGGGACAGGGGGTCAGCCCCAGCATTTT.

With respect to this clone: At the DNA level, this CDR3 is encoded by other sequences in the same sample as well. The chain has TRBV5-1 and TRBJ2-2; D possibly corresponds to TRBD2 (5 bases). Trimming stripped 4 bases from V and 5 bases from J, with 15 bases between. There are 15 residues in the CDR3. Germline-derived CDR1 and CDR2 are SGHRS and YFSETQ. The chain's CDR3 is CASSPRAAGTGELFF. The CDR3 region has the DNA TGCGCCAGCAGCCCTCGGGCCGCGGGTACCGGGGAGCTGTTTTTT. Full variable domain (outside the CDR3, taken from reference TRBV5-1 and TRBJ2-2): KAGVTQTPRYLIKTRGQQVTLSCSPISGHRSVSWYQQTPGQGLQFLFEYFSETQRNKGNFPGRFSGRQFSNSRSEMNVSTLELGDSALYLCASSPRAAGTGELFFGEGSRLTVL.

This clone showed up many times. The V call is TRBV9, the J call TRBJ1-2, with TRBD1 as a possible D gene (6 bases). From germline, CDR1 is SGDLS and CDR2 YYNGEE. V was clipped by 7 bases and J by 6 bases, with 19 bases between them. CDR3 length: 14 amino acids. CDR3 bases: TGTGCCAGCTCCGACGAAGGACAGTTGAATGGCTACACCTTC. Translated, it gives CASSDEGQLNGYTF.

The V call is TRBV11-1, the J call TRBJ2-3, with 7 bases aligning to TRBD2. The V segment lost 6 bases and the J segment 5 bases; nucleotides outside the gene matches: 17. Per the germline V gene, CDR1 is SGHAT and CDR2 is FQDESV (reference sequence). The CDR3 has 17 amino acids. Written as DNA, the CDR3 is TGTGCCAGCAGTTTAAGAAGCTTGGCGGGAGCGGTAGATACGCAGTATTTT. Its translation is CASSLRSLAGAVDTQYF.

This clone appeared many times. The chain combines TRBV5-1 with TRBJ1-5; D is uncertain. The CDR3 spans 16 residues. Trimming pared 4 bases from V and 4 bases from J, leaving 18 bases between. The germline gives CDR1 SGHRS, CDR2 YFSETQ. CDR3 protein: CASSPTPRIDNQPQHF. The DNA for the CDR3 is TGCGCCAGCAGCCCCACGCCCCGAATCGATAATCAGCCCCAGCATTTT. Supplemented by reference TRBV5-1 and TRBJ1-5, the full variable domain reads KAGVTQTPRYLIKTRGQQVTLSCSPISGHRSVSWYQQTPGQGLQFLFEYFSETQRNKGNFPGRFSGRQFSNSRSEMNVSTLELGDSALYLCASSPTPRIDNQPQHFGDGTRLSIL.

This clone was seen only once. The same CDR3 is also encoded by other DNA sequences in this sample. The chain joins TRBV14 to TRBJ2-5; 7 bases align to TRBD2. This CDR3 comprises 14 residues. J lost 4 bases, V lost 4 bases, and 6 bases had no gene match. Germline CDR1 is SGHDN and CDR2 is FVKESK. The CDR3 DNA sequence: TGTGCCAGCAGCCGTCGACTAGCTGGAGAGACCCAGTACTTC. Its protein is CASSRRLAGETQYF. Full variable domain (rest looked up from reference TRBV14 and TRBJ2-5): EAGVTQFPSHSVIEKGQTVTLRCDPISGHDNLYWYRRVMGKEIKFLLHFVKESKQDESGMPNNRFLAERTGGTYSTLKVQPAELEDSGVYFCASSRRLAGETQYFGPGTRLLVL.

This clone was seen more than once but under ten times. The chain is built from TRBV6-5 and TRBJ2-2, with 7 positions matching TRBD1. Germline loops: CDR1 MNHEY, CDR2 SVGAGI. V shed 4 bases and J 5 bases; nucleotides not matched to a gene: 10. There are 16 residues in the CDR3. In DNA form, the CDR3 reads TGTGCCAGCAGTTTAGACAGGGTCCACGGAACCGGGGAGCTGTTTTTT. It translates to CASSLDRVHGTGELFF.

This clone was detected many times. The gene calls are TRBV12-5 and TRBJ2-1; the D call may be TRBD1 or TRBD2 (6 bases each). The CDR3 totals 17 residues. The germline gives CDR1 LGHNT, CDR2 FRNRAP. Between the trimmed V and J ends, which lost 0 bases and 3 bases, there was a span of 15 bases. This chain's CDR3 is CASGLVTGLFLYNEQFF. The CDR3 DNA reads TGTGCTAGTGGTTTGGTGACAGGACTATTTCTCTACAATGAGCAGTTCTTC.